Sequencing of this TCR beta chain was carried out in a study of OX40 agonist ivuxolimab in advanced cancers. Study-wide background: Mean age approximately 66 years, range roughly 20 to 85; around 80% male.

Regarding this clone: Its antigen is unknown.

Sequencing was performed with immunoSEQ multiplex PCR; in TCRdb, only in-frame clones are kept and a portion is missing. This sample has approximately 12,000 clones; 84% occur once, and the top ten carry approximately 25%. Trimming cost V 6 bases and J 3 bases; bases outside gene matches: 1. The CDR3 has 12 amino acids. Germline V gene data show CDR1 as MNHNS and CDR2 as SASEGT. Findings and caveats of the study: At 0.1 to 3.0 mg/kg and by week 6, CD4+ and CD8+ T cells in the blood had expanded clonally. Compared with others, partial responders at 0.1-3.0 mg/kg displayed clonal expansion among the lowest. Compared with CD4+, CD8+ T cells on average had more expanded clones.

Source: CD4+ or CD8+ T cells sorted from blood, taken in a trial of the OX40 agonist ivuxolimab. This sequence joins TRBV6-1 and TRBJ2-7; 8 bases agree with TRBD1. The sequence derives from an adult with an advanced solid tumor such as melanoma, head and neck, liver or kidney cancer. This chain's CDR3 is CASSDRGYEQYF. The CDR3 nucleotides read TGTGCCAGCAGCGACAGGGGCTACGAGCAGTACTTC.